The 22 T cell receptor beta chains in this list originate from one sample, sequenced in a study of CXCR3-negative and CXCR3-positive naive CD8 T cells (dated by TCRdb to the late 2010s). Study-level results and caveats: TRB CDR3s from CXCR3-positive naive cells showed higher hydrophobicity (lower Kidera factor 4), lower energy, and higher strength and volume indices than CXCR3-negative naive cells.

No cognate antigen is known for these TCRs. Sequencing was carried out with a NextSeq 550. The Human TCR Profiling Kit (MiLaboratory) was used to make UMI-labeled 5' RACE TRB cDNA libraries. With the reads reprocessed by TCRdb, a single entry stands for each CDR3 protein sequence and no DNA is reported. The sample has about 90,000 distinct CDR3 sequences on record. The ten biggest clones cover 0.82% of the sample. The sample consisted of naive CXCR3+ CD8+ T cells from blood. The intended sense of this specimen's cell subset or site label: CD45RO-CCR7+CD27+CD95- naive CD8+ T cells expressing CXCR3 (TNR3+). These receptors were taken from a human donor in good health. Some clones in this sample may be carry-over from other donors' samples.

This chain uses TRBV3-1 with TRBJ1-2; TCRdb's D call of TRBD1 is untestable without DNA. The CDR3 is 15 residues long. CDR1 is LGHDT, CDR2 YNNKEL, per germline (reference sequence). CDR3 amino acids: CASSPPLRTNYGYTF. Using reference TRBV3-1 and TRBJ1-2 for the parts outside the CDR3, the full variable domain is DTAVSQTPKYLVTQMGNDKSIKCEQNLGHDTMYWYKQDSKKFLKIMFSYNNKELIINETVPNRFSPKSPDKAHLNLHINSLELGDSAVYFCASSPPLRTNYGYTFGSGTRLTVV.

The chain is built from TRBV28 and TRBJ1-5; no DNA is available, so the TRBD1 call from TCRdb remains unchecked. In germline, CDR1 is MDHEN, CDR2 SYDVKM. This CDR3 is 17 amino acids long. CDR3 residues: CASSGTTFLYSNQPQHF.

The V gene is TRBV20-1, the J gene TRBJ2-1. Germline assignment: CDR1 DFQATT and CDR2 SNEGSKA (reference sequence). The CDR3 extends over 15 amino acids. CDR3 amino acids: CSAENSGDSYNEQFF.

This chain uses TRBV28 with TRBJ2-1; TCRdb's D call, TRBD1, is unchecked because there is no DNA. The CDR3 has 12 amino acids. The germline V gene encodes CDR1 MDHEN and CDR2 SYDVKM. The CDR3 loop is CASSPRGHEQFF. The full variable domain, its missing parts supplied by reference TRBV28 and TRBJ2-1, is DVKVTQSSRYLVKRTGEKVFLECVQDMDHENMFWYRQDPGLGLRLIYFSYDVKMKEKGDIPEGYSVSREKKERFSLILESASTNQTSMYLCASSPRGHEQFFGPGTRLTVL.

This chain connects TRBV5-1 to TRBJ2-3; TCRdb proposes TRBD2, but this gene call is untestable without DNA. Germline loops: CDR1 SGHRS, CDR2 YFSETQ. CDR3 length: 14 residues. The CDR3 spells CASTSGKSTDTQYF. Looking up the rest from reference TRBV5-1 and TRBJ2-3 gives the full variable domain: KAGVTQTPRYLIKTRGQQVTLSCSPISGHRSVSWYQQTPGQGLQFLFEYFSETQRNKGNFPGRFSGRQFSNSRSEMNVSTLELGDSALYLCASTSGKSTDTQYFGPGTRLTVL.

The V gene is TRBV2, the J gene TRBJ2-4; TCRdb selects TRBD2, and the lack of DNA leaves this call unchecked. Germline CDR1 SNHLY, CDR2 FYNNEI. This CDR3 has 16 amino acids. CDR3 protein: CASTLSGLAGGDIQYF.

The gene calls are TRBV6-4 and TRBJ1-2; TCRdb proposes TRBD1, but this gene call is untestable without DNA. From germline, CDR1 is MRHNA and CDR2 SNTAGT. The CDR3 is made up of 14 amino acids. The CDR3: CASSQGQGTDGYTF.

This chain joins TRBV7-6 and TRBJ2-7; as DNA is missing, the TRBD2 call by TCRdb cannot be tested. The CDR3 has 15 residues. Germline V gives CDR1 SGHVS, CDR2 FNYEAQ. The CDR3 here is CASRLTSGGGVEQYF.

J is TRBJ2-1 and V is TRBV7-9. This CDR3 is 12 amino acids long. The germline V gene has CDR1 SEHNR and CDR2 FQNEAQ (reference sequence). This CDR3 is CASSLGGPAQFF.

This sequence joins TRBV12-3 or TRBV12-4 and TRBJ2-1; TCRdb's D call, TRBD1, is unchecked because there is no DNA. The CDR3 extends over 15 amino acids. The CDR3 region is CASSLTGGIYNEQFF.

The V gene is TRBV2, the J gene TRBJ1-4. Germline assignment: CDR1 SNHLY and CDR2 FYNNEI. This CDR3 spans 16 amino acids. The CDR3 spells CASSEAHLATNEKLFF.

V is TRBV7-1 and J is TRBJ2-7. TRBV7-1 belongs to the ORF category, with a function that is uncertain. The CDR3 runs to 16 residues. CDR3 amino acids: CASSSLVGGDTYEQYF.

The chain joins TRBV28 to TRBJ2-7. Germline assignment: CDR1 MDHEN and CDR2 SYDVKM. The CDR3 is 15 amino acids. The CDR3 is CASSLPSLPQETQYF.

The chain is built from TRBV7-6 and TRBJ2-7; the D call from TCRdb, TRBD2, cannot be confirmed without DNA. Per the germline V gene, CDR1 is SGHVS and CDR2 is FNYEAQ. CDR3 size: 15 residues. The CDR3 loop reads CASSFSPGNIYEQYF.

The V call is TRBV10-3, the J call TRBJ2-1; TCRdb calls TRBD2, which cannot be checked without DNA. The CDR3 extends over 13 amino acids. From germline, CDR1 is ENHRY and CDR2 SYGVKD. CDR3 amino acids: CAISEGSGREQFF.

J is TRBJ2-7 and V is TRBV13; there is no DNA to check the TCRdb D call of TRBD2. CDR3 length: 14 amino acids. Germline CDR1 and CDR2: PRHDT and FYEKMQ (reference sequence). The CDR3 here is CASSLREGNYEQYF. Supplemented by reference TRBV13 and TRBJ2-7, the full variable domain reads AAGVIQSPRHLIKEKRETATLKCYPIPRHDTVYWYQQGPGQDPQFLISFYEKMQSDKGSIPDRFSAQQFSDYHSELNMSSLELGDSALYFCASSLREGNYEQYFGPGTRLTVT.

This CDR3 is CASGRRSSYEQYF. The genes are TRBV28 and TRBJ2-7. Germline V gives CDR1 MDHEN, CDR2 SYDVKM. The CDR3 sequence is 13 residues long.

This chain uses TRBV20-1 with TRBJ2-7. The CDR3 is made up of 13 amino acids. The germline CDR1 and CDR2 sequences are DFQATT and SNEGSKA (reference sequence). This CDR3 is CSALTGSSYEQYF.

The rearrangement joins TRBV4-2 to TRBJ2-1. Germline V gene lookup returns CDR1 LGHNA and CDR2 YNFKEQ. The CDR3 contains 14 residues. CDR3 in amino acids: CASSQEDLSNEQFF.

This sequence joins TRBV5-1 and TRBJ1-2. The CDR3 sequence is 15 residues long. The germline CDR1 and CDR2 sequences are SGHRS and YFSETQ. CDR3 protein: CASSLDTLEDYGYTF.

The V call is TRBV11-3, the J call TRBJ1-1. The CDR3 is 14 residues long. Germline-derived CDR1 and CDR2 are SGHNT and YENEEA. This CDR3 reads CASSLDRWDTEAFF.

This chain uses TRBV7-3 with TRBJ1-1. CDR1 is SGHTA, CDR2 FQGTGA, per germline. This CDR3 contains 13 residues. The CDR3 loop reads CASSSGGGTEAFF.